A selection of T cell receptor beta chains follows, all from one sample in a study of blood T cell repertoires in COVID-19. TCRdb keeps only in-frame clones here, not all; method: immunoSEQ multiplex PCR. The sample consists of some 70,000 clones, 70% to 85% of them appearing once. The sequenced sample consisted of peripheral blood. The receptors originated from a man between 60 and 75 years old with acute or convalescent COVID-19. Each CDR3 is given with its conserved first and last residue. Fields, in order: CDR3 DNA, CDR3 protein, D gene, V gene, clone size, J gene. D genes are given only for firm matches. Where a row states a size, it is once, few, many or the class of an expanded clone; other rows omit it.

TGCGCCAGCAGCCAAGCCGTTATGACACCAAATAATTCACCCCTCCACTTT,CASSQAVMTPNNSPLHF,NA,TRBV4-1,NA,TRBJ1-6
TGTGCCAGCAGCCGCCAGGGGGCGATCGGTGAAGCTTTCTTT,CASSRQGAIGEAFF,TRBD1,TRBV6-1,NA,TRBJ1-1
TGTGCCAGCAGGCTGAGCGGGGGGGCCACAGATACGCAGTATTTT,CASRLSGGATDTQYF,TRBD2,TRBV11-3,NA,TRBJ2-3
TGTGCTGGGAATGGGGGACAGGGGGGAGATACGCAGTATTTT,CAGNGGQGGDTQYF,TRBD1,TRBV30,few,TRBJ2-3
TGTGCCAGCAGTCCGACAGGGACTAGCAATCAGCCCCAGCATTTT,CASSPTGTSNQPQHF,TRBD1,TRBV6-2/TRBV6-3,NA,TRBJ1-5
TGTGCCTGGAGTGTACTAGGGGGTTACGAGCAGTACTTC,CAWSVLGGYEQYF,NA,TRBV30,NA,TRBJ2-7
TGTGCCAGCAGTTTCTTCGGACTAGCGGAAAGCACAGATACGCAGTATTTT,CASSFFGLAESTDTQYF,TRBD2,TRBV7-9,NA,TRBJ2-3
TGCAGCGTTGCTTCTGGGCGTCGGACTGAAGCTTTCTTT,CSVASGRRTEAFF,NA,TRBV29-1,NA,TRBJ1-1
TGTGCCAGCAGCCTGACAGGGAATAGCTCACCCCTCCACTTT,CASSLTGNSSPLHF,TRBD1,TRBV4-2,NA,TRBJ1-6
TGCGCCAGCAAGGGACAGGGGGCGCGGTACAATGAGCAGTTCTTC,CASKGQGARYNEQFF,TRBD1,TRBV5-1,NA,TRBJ2-1
TGTGCCCAGCAAACAGGGGCCTACAATGAGCAGTTCTTC,CAQQTGAYNEQFF,TRBD1,TRBV5-4,NA,TRBJ2-1
TGTGCCAGCAGTAACAGGCAATTGGAGCCCCAGCATTTT,CASSNRQLEPQHF,NA,TRBV6-1,NA,TRBJ1-5
TGTGCCAGCAGCGCCCCAGGGGCCTTCAATCAGCCCCAGCATTTT,CASSAPGAFNQPQHF,NA,TRBV7-9,NA,TRBJ1-5
TGTGCCACCAGCAGAGGGACTAGCGAGAACACCGGGGAGCTGTTTTTT,CATSRGTSENTGELFF,TRBD2,TRBV15,NA,TRBJ2-2
TGTGCCAGCAGTTACGGTCTAGCGGGCACAGATACGCAGTATTTT,CASSYGLAGTDTQYF,TRBD2,TRBV6-6,NA,TRBJ2-3
TGTGCCAGCAGCCCAGCGGAGACCCAGTACTTC,CASSPAETQYF,NA,TRBV11-2,NA,TRBJ2-5
TGTGCCTGGAGTGTGAGGGCCGACTATGGCTACACCTTC,CAWSVRADYGYTF,NA,TRBV30,NA,TRBJ1-2
TGTGCCATCAGTGACGCGACTAGCGGGGGGGAAAATACGCAGTATTTT,CAISDATSGGENTQYF,TRBD2,TRBV10-3,NA,TRBJ2-3
TGTGCCAGCAGCCCGGACAGGGGGACGCAAGAGACCCAGTACTTC,CASSPDRGTQETQYF,TRBD1,TRBV2,NA,TRBJ2-5
TGTGCCTGGAGTGCCCGGACAGGGGGAGGCTACACCTTC,CAWSARTGGGYTF,TRBD1,TRBV30,NA,TRBJ1-2
TGTGCCAGCAGCCAAGCGAGACACAACACCGGGGAGCTGTTTTTT,CASSQARHNTGELFF,NA,TRBV3-1/TRBV3-2,NA,TRBJ2-2
TGTGCCAGCAGTTACTCTTCCGGACATGGTAACACTGAAGCTTTCTTT,CASSYSSGHGNTEAFF,NA,TRBV6-5,NA,TRBJ1-1
TGTGCCAGCAGCCAAGTACTATTCTCCTACAATGAGCAGTTCTTC,CASSQVLFSYNEQFF,NA,TRBV3-1/TRBV3-2,NA,TRBJ2-1
TGTGCCATCAACCGTGACAGGGACGAGCAGTACTTC,CAINRDRDEQYF,TRBD1,TRBV10-3,NA,TRBJ2-7
TGTGCCAGCAGCTCCCTAAGGACAGTCTATGGCTACACCTTC,CASSSLRTVYGYTF,NA,TRBV13,many,TRBJ1-2
TGTGCCAGCAGCTTACGGACAGGGAGGAACACTGAAGCTTTCTTT,CASSLRTGRNTEAFF,TRBD1,TRBV11-3,once,TRBJ1-1
TGTGCCAGCAGTGAATGGCTAACCGGGACAGGGCGCAATGAGCAGTTCTTC,CASSEWLTGTGRNEQFF,TRBD1,TRBV6-1,NA,TRBJ2-1
TGTGCCAGCTCACCTGTAATCGGGACAGAGAACACCGGGGAGCTGTTTTTT,CASSPVIGTENTGELFF,TRBD1,TRBV18,NA,TRBJ2-2
TGTGCCAGCAGCCAACCGGGACTCCCATCCCAAGAGACCCAGTACTTC,CASSQPGLPSQETQYF,NA,TRBV3-1/TRBV3-2,once,TRBJ2-5
TGTGCCAGCAGCTTGACGGTAGGGGGTAATGAAAAACTGTTTTTT,CASSLTVGGNEKLFF,NA,TRBV5-5,NA,TRBJ1-4
TGTGCCAGCAGCCAGGGGGCGGGTACCGGGGAGCTGTTTTTT,CASSQGAGTGELFF,TRBD1,TRBV6-5,NA,TRBJ2-2
TGTGCCAGCAGTTATTCGACAGTACCCTACGAGCAGTACTTC,CASSYSTVPYEQYF,NA,TRBV6-5,NA,TRBJ2-7
TGTGCCAGCAGCTTAGGAGCACAGCTTGAAGCTTTCTTT,CASSLGAQLEAFF,NA,TRBV7-2,NA,TRBJ1-1
TGTGCCAGCAAAGGTCAGACCAGGGGGTCGGAAAAACTGTTTTTT,CASKGQTRGSEKLFF,TRBD1,TRBV2,NA,TRBJ1-4
TGTGCCAGCCGGACTAGCGGGTCCTACAATGAGCAGTTCTTC,CASRTSGSYNEQFF,TRBD2,TRBV27,NA,TRBJ2-1
TGCGCCAGCAGCTCTACGGGAGCTTACACCGGGGAGCTGTTTTTT,CASSSTGAYTGELFF,NA,TRBV5-1,NA,TRBJ2-2
TGTGCCAGCAGTTATCGGGGACCCCTCCACTTT,CASSYRGPLHF,NA,TRBV12-3/TRBV12-4,once,TRBJ1-6
TGTGCCAGCAGTCATATAAGCGTCGGCGGGGGCTACACCTTC,CASSHISVGGGYTF,NA,TRBV4-2,few,TRBJ1-2
TGTGCCAGCAGTTACACCGGGACAGGGCTCTACCCCATATATTTT,CASSYTGTGLYPIYF,TRBD1,TRBV6-5,NA,TRBJ1-3
TGTGCCAGCAGCACGAACAGGGGGAGCGGCACTGAAGCTTTCTTT,CASSTNRGSGTEAFF,TRBD1,TRBV11-2,NA,TRBJ1-1
TGTGCCAGCTGTCGGGAGGGGCGTACTGAAGCTTTCTTT,CASCREGRTEAFF,NA,TRBV6-6,NA,TRBJ1-1
TGTGCTAGTGGTCCCCAGGGGGCTGGAAACACCATATATTTT,CASGPQGAGNTIYF,TRBD1,TRBV12-5,NA,TRBJ1-3
TGTGCCAGCAGCCGAACCGAGGACCCGGGAAATGAGCAGTTCTTC,CASSRTEDPGNEQFF,NA,TRBV9,few,TRBJ2-1
TGTGCCAGCAGCCATCTTGGGACTAGCGGGGGGGAGGGCGAGCAGTTCTTC,CASSHLGTSGGEGEQFF,TRBD2,TRBV14,NA,TRBJ2-1
TGCGCCAGCAGTGAGAAGCGGGGCCGATACAATGAGCAGTTCTTC,CASSEKRGRYNEQFF,TRBD2,TRBV10-2,NA,TRBJ2-1
TGTGCCAGCAGCTTGGGACAGGGAAAGAACGGCTACACCTTC,CASSLGQGKNGYTF,TRBD1,TRBV7-9,NA,TRBJ1-2
TGTGCCAGCAGACTAAACGGAGACACTGAAGCTTTCTTT,CASRLNGDTEAFF,NA,TRBV2,few,TRBJ1-1
TGTGCCAGCAGCTTGGGTACTCGACGGAGCTCCAATGAAGCTTTCTTT,CASSLGTRRSSNEAFF,NA,TRBV5-5,NA,TRBJ1-1
TGTGCCAGCAGTTACTCAAGGGAGGGGGTAGATGAGCAGTTCTTC,CASSYSREGVDEQFF,NA,TRBV6-5,NA,TRBJ2-1
TGTGCCAGCAGCGGACAGGGCGTGTTGATGAACACCGGGGAGCTGTTTTTT,CASSGQGVLMNTGELFF,TRBD1,TRBV6-2/TRBV6-3,NA,TRBJ2-2
TGCGCCAGCAGTGTTGACAGCAGGGAAGCTTTCTTT,CASSVDSREAFF,NA,TRBV10-2,once,TRBJ1-1
TGTGCCAGCAAGTTGCGGGGGTCGGGCACAGATACGCAGTATTTT,CASKLRGSGTDTQYF,TRBD2,TRBV19,once,TRBJ2-3
TGTGCCAGTAGTCTAGGCGGCGGCGGTCGGGAAAAACTGTTTTTT,CASSLGGGGREKLFF,NA,TRBV19,NA,TRBJ1-4
TGTGCCAGCAGCTTGAGGCGGAACTCTGGAAACACCATATATTTT,CASSLRRNSGNTIYF,NA,TRBV5-6,NA,TRBJ1-3
TGTGCCAGCAGCAATTCGGCGGGACTAGCGGGGGGCCCGGTCTTC,CASSNSAGLAGGPVF,TRBD2,TRBV11-2,NA,TRBJ2-1